The next 32 T cell receptor beta chains were all read from a single sample in a study of identical twins. One entry per CDR3 protein, called by TCRdb with MiXCR from the 5' RACE reads. Here the sample spans 240,000 or so distinct CDR3 sequences, about 7% being singletons. The sample also formed part of further work on yellow fever vaccine responses in identical twins.

The sample was memory (CD45RO+) T cells sorted from blood. Receptors originate from a woman aged 18 to 35 in good health.

A few counts support this clonotype. This chain uses TRBV20-1 with TRBJ1-2; maybe TRBD1 (5 bases). Germline V gene sequence: CDR1 DFQATT, CDR2 SNEGSKA (reference sequence). V gave up 0 bases and J gave up 5 bases, with 10 bases separating them. The CDR3 is 13 residues long. The CDR3, as DNA: TGCAGTGCTAGAGACAGGGTGGGATATGGCTACACCTTC. Its translation: CSARDRVGYGYTF.

This clonotype has at least ten counts. The rearrangement links TRBV18 to TRBJ2-1, with TRBD1 matching over 7 bases. Germline V gene sequence: CDR1 KGHSH, CDR2 LQKENI. The CDR3 length is 14 residues. V was pared by 0 bases and J by 6 bases, with 2 bases of the junction left unmatched. This CDR3 reads CASSPPRDSNEQFF. In DNA form, the CDR3 reads TGTGCCAGCTCACCACCCCGGGACAGCAATGAGCAGTTCTTC. Drawing the rest from reference TRBV18 and TRBJ2-1, the complete variable domain is NAGVMQNPRHLVRRRGQEARLRCSPMKGHSHVYWYRQLPEEGLKFMVYLQKENIIDESGMPKERFSAEFPKEGPSILRIQQVVRGDSAAYFCASSPPRDSNEQFFGPGTRLTVL.

This chain joins TRBV29-1 and TRBJ2-3; D not resolved. Between the trimmed V and J ends, which lost 7 bases and 6 bases, there was a span of 11 bases. Germline V gives CDR1 SQVTM, CDR2 ANQGSEA. The CDR3 loop spans 11 amino acids. The DNA for the CDR3 is TGCAGCGCTGCAATGGGGGATACGCAGTATTTT. Translated: CSAAMGDTQYF.

A note on this clonotype: At one boundary the junction diverges from the germline segment, which might be a read error. The genes are TRBV6-6 and TRBJ2-1; TRBD1 or TRBD2 may be the D gene (5 bases each). CDR1 is MNHNY and CDR2 is SVGAGI in the germline V gene (reference sequence). The CDR3 totals 13 residues. The CDR3 DNA reads TGTTCCAGCAGTTTGGGACGGTACAATGAGCAGTTCTTC. Translating gives CSSSLGRYNEQFF.

The chain is built from TRBV5-6 and TRBJ2-4; no reliable D call. Per the germline V gene, CDR1 is SGHDT and CDR2 is YYEEEE. Trimming removed 2 bases from V and 0 bases from J, with 9 bases in between. The CDR3 is 15 amino acids. Here the CDR3 reads CASSLTELAKNIQYF. In DNA form, the CDR3 reads TGTGCCAGCAGCTTAACGGAACTAGCCAAAAACATTCAGTACTTC.

This clonotype was counted many times. The J gene is TRBJ1-1, the V gene TRBV7-9, with a weak D call TRBD1 (5 bases). V was cut by 6 bases and J by 0 bases, with 11 bases left in between. This CDR3 spans 14 amino acids. Germline CDR1 SEHNR, CDR2 FQNEAQ (reference sequence). The CDR3 sequence is CASRPGTLNTEAFF. The CDR3 bases are TGTGCCAGCAGACCCGGGACCTTGAACACTGAAGCTTTCTTT.

This clonotype came up many times. The J gene is TRBJ2-1, the V gene TRBV7-9, with 10 bases aligning to TRBD2. There are 15 residues in the CDR3. The germline V gene has CDR1 SEHNR and CDR2 FQNEAQ (reference sequence). After removal of 5 bases from V and 5 bases from J, the junction contained 6 bases not matched to a gene. The CDR3 spells CASSRVLAGDNEQFF. The CDR3, as DNA: TGTGCCAGCAGCCGCGTCCTAGCGGGGGACAATGAGCAGTTCTTC.

This clonotype was recorded at least ten times. The rearrangement joins TRBV5-1 to TRBJ2-7; no clear D. The CDR3 totals 13 residues. Looked up from germline, CDR1 is SGHRS and CDR2 is YFSETQ. V lost 5 bases and J lost 0, with 9 bases in between. The CDR3 nucleotides are TGCGCCAGCAGTTCAAAGAACTCCTACGAGCAGTACTTC. Translation: CASSSKNSYEQYF.

This clonotype has ten or more counts. V gene TRBV29-1 combines with J gene TRBJ1-1; TRBD1 matches at 7 bases. Germline assignment: CDR1 SQVTM and CDR2 ANQGSEA. This CDR3 region has 14 residues. The V segment lost 6 bases and the J segment 2 bases; nucleotides outside the gene matches: 9. CDR3 residues: CSVRRGQGNTEAFF. The CDR3 DNA is TGCAGCGTAAGAAGGGGGCAAGGAAACACTGAAGCTTTCTTT.

This clonotype appeared a few times. With a much larger clone just one base away, this may be a read error. The V gene is TRBV7-8, the J gene TRBJ2-3; tentative D call: TRBD2 (7 bases). The CDR3 is made up of 16 amino acids. Germline-derived CDR1 and CDR2 are SGHVS and FQNEAQ. Trimming removed 4 bases from V and 4 bases from J, with 18 bases in between. The CDR3 coding sequence is TGTGCCAGCAGCTCGCGACTCGACGGGGGGCCAGATACGCAGTATTTT. Translating it yields CASSSRLDGGPDTQYF. The variable domain in full, completed from reference TRBV7-8 and TRBJ2-3, reads GAGVSQSPRYKVAKRGQDVALRCDPISGHVSLFWYQQALGQGPEFLTYFQNEAQLDKSGLPSDRFFAERPEGSVSTLKIQRTQQEDSAVYLCASSSRLDGGPDTQYFGPGTRLTVL.

This clonotype was picked up a small number of times. V usage is TRBV4-1 and J usage is TRBJ2-5; D is undetermined. The germline V and J ends were trimmed by 1 base and 0 bases, with 6 bases remaining between them. The CDR3 extends over 14 amino acids. Germline CDR1 reads MGHRA; CDR2 reads YSYEKL. The DNA of the CDR3 is TGCGCCAGCAGCCAAGTTTCAAACCAAGAGACCCAGTACTTC. Residues: CASSQVSNQETQYF.

This clonotype has ten or more counts. V and J are TRBV18 and TRBJ1-2; D is unclear. The CDR3 consists of 12 residues. V was trimmed by 3 bases and J by 4 bases, leaving 6 bases between them. CDR1 and CDR2 from the germline V gene are KGHSH and LQKENI. DNA of the CDR3: TGTGCCAGCTCACCCGGACCCTATGGCTACACCTTC. Residues: CASSPGPYGYTF.

This clonotype showed up just a few times. The chain uses TRBV20-1 and TRBJ2-1; D is perhaps TRBD2 (6 bases). Per the germline V gene, CDR1 is DFQATT and CDR2 is SNEGSKA (reference sequence). Trimming pared 1 base from V and 3 bases from J, leaving 16 bases between. The CDR3 runs 16 residues. CDR3 protein: CSARVLEGGDYNEQFF. The DNA for the CDR3 is TGCAGTGCTAGAGTGTTGGAGGGAGGAGACTACAATGAGCAGTTCTTC.

In this sample, this clonotype turned up a few times. The V call is TRBV7-9, the J call TRBJ2-7; possible D gene TRBD2, 6 bases. The germline V and J ends were trimmed by 8 bases and 4 bases, with 21 bases remaining between them. CDR1 SEHNR and CDR2 FQNEAQ come from the germline V gene (reference sequence). The CDR3 runs to 15 residues. CDR3 in DNA: TGTGCCAGCGGCAACGGCGCGGGGACCCCATACGAGCAGTACTTC. It specifies CASGNGAGTPYEQYF.

This clonotype was found a few times. The CDR3 region has the DNA TGTGCCACCAGCAGAGATAGGGGGGCGGGTCAGTACTTC. This sequence encodes CATSRDRGAGQYF. V and J are TRBV15 and TRBJ2-7; either TRBD1 or TRBD2 may fit D (6 bases each). The CDR3 has 13 amino acids. Trimming removed 0 bases at V and 10 bases at J, with 13 bases between. CDR1 and CDR2 (germline): LNHNV, YYDKDF (reference sequence).

The table lists this clonotype with a few counts. The rearrangement links TRBV7-9 to TRBJ2-1; D gene uncertain. Germline-derived CDR1 and CDR2 are SEHNR and FQNEAQ (reference sequence). This CDR3 has 15 residues. With 10 bases removed from V and 5 bases from J, the gap between germline ends came to 21 bases. DNA for the CDR3: TGTGCCACCCGTGGCAGGTCCGGTAACGACAATGAGCAGTTCTTC. Translating it yields CATRGRSGNDNEQFF. The full variable domain, in which reference TRBV7-9 and TRBJ2-1 provide the parts outside the CDR3, is DTGVSQNPRHKITKRGQNVTFRCDPISEHNRLYWYRQTLGQGPEFLTYFQNEAQLEKSRLLSDRFSAERPKGSFSTLEIQRTEQGDSAMYLCATRGRSGNDNEQFFGPGTRLTVL.

The rearrangement uses TRBV12-3 or TRBV12-4 and TRBJ1-2, with 7 bases aligning to TRBD1. This CDR3 has 11 residues. Unmatched junction bases numbered 2, after V lost 5 bases and J lost 8 bases. The CDR3 protein is CASSRGPGYTF. DNA for the CDR3: TGTGCCAGCAGTAGGGGGCCCGGCTACACCTTC.

This clonotype has a count of ten or more. The chain's CDR3 is CASSLVIGGANTGELFF. CDR3 DNA: TGTGCCAGCAGCTTAGTGATCGGTGGGGCGAACACCGGGGAGCTGTTTTTT. The V and J genes are TRBV7-2 and TRBJ2-2; unclear D gene. CDR1 is SGHTA, CDR2 FQGNSA, per germline. V was cut by 1 base and J by 0 bases, with 12 bases left in between. The CDR3 runs 17 residues.

The chain joins TRBV11-3 to TRBJ2-1, with a possible D match to TRBD2 (5 bases). CDR1 is SGHNT, CDR2 YENEEA, per germline. The CDR3 has 14 residues. The V end was cut by 4 bases, the J end by 7 bases, with 14 bases between. CDR3 DNA: TGTGCCAGCAGCTCCGCCGGGCTAGCTAATGAGCAGTTCTTC. Protein product: CASSSAGLANEQFF.

This clonotype was recorded many times. The chain is built from TRBV12-3 or TRBV12-4 and TRBJ2-5; 10 nucleotides match TRBD2. There are 16 residues in the CDR3. V was pared by 6 bases and J by 3 bases, with 10 bases of the junction left unmatched. The CDR3 region has the DNA TGTGCCAGCAGACCGAGCGGGAGGGCCTTCAAAGAGACCCAGTACTTC. Translating gives CASRPSGRAFKETQYF.

This chain links TRBV12-3 or TRBV12-4 with TRBJ1-5; unclear D gene. The CDR3 is 14 residues long. V was cut by 0 bases and J by 5 bases, with 8 bases left in between. CDR3 DNA sequence: TGTGCCAGCAGTTTAGCTCCAGAAGATCAGCCCCAGCATTTT. The encoded protein is CASSLAPEDQPQHF.

This clonotype was detected ten times or more. The rearrangement joins TRBV20-1 to TRBJ1-1; D gene unclear. Germline V gene sequence: CDR1 DFQATT, CDR2 SNEGSKA (reference sequence). The V and J ends lost 4 bases and 6 bases respectively, with 6 bases between them. This CDR3 contains 10 residues. CDR3 region: CSAMGAEAFF. The CDR3 DNA follows: TGCAGTGCTATGGGCGCTGAAGCTTTCTTT.

This clonotype has more than one count but fewer than ten. J is TRBJ2-3 and V is TRBV3-1; 7 bases fit TRBD1. This CDR3 region has 16 residues. The V gene end was trimmed by 1 base and the J gene end by 1 base; junction bases not matched to a gene: 5. Germline V gene sequence: CDR1 LGHDT, CDR2 YNNKEL (reference sequence). CDR3 residues: CASSQGFGQGTDTQYF. CDR3 DNA: TGTGCCAGCAGCCAAGGCTTTGGACAGGGCACAGATACGCAGTATTTT.

V usage is TRBV6-1 and J usage is TRBJ2-6, with TRBD1 matching over 7 bases. Looked up from germline, CDR1 is MNHNS and CDR2 is SASEGT. The CDR3 has 17 amino acids. After removal of 7 bases from V and 0 bases from J, the junction contained 9 bases not matched to a gene. This chain's CDR3 is CASNPTGTASGANVLTF. CDR3 nucleotides: TGTGCCAGCAATCCCACCGGGACAGCCTCTGGGGCCAACGTCCTGACTTTC.

This clonotype has more than one count but fewer than ten. The chain joins TRBV6-1 to TRBJ2-1; D unresolved. V was trimmed by 4 bases and J by 1 base, leaving 11 bases between them. CDR1 MNHNS and CDR2 SASEGT come from the germline V gene. The CDR3 runs 15 residues. In nucleotides, the CDR3 is TGTGCCAGCAGTGCCCAGTTTGGGTCCTACAATGAGCAGTTCTTC. It encodes CASSAQFGSYNEQFF.

Ten or more counts support this clonotype. The rearrangement joins TRBV7-8 to TRBJ2-7; 8 bases fit TRBD1. The CDR3 covers 16 residues. CDR1 and CDR2 from the germline V gene are SGHVS and FQNEAQ. Trimming took 4 bases from V and 5 from J; bases not matched to a gene: 13. The CDR3: CASSSLIRDRTDEQYF. The CDR3 nucleotides read TGTGCCAGCAGCTCCCTGATACGGGACAGGACGGACGAGCAGTACTTC.

This clonotype was counted a few times. The CDR3 DNA reads TGTGCCAGCATCATCGGGGAGGGAAATCAGCCCCAGCATTTT. As protein: CASIIGEGNQPQHF. This chain connects TRBV2 to TRBJ1-5, with no clear D. The V gene lost 7 bases and the J gene lost 4 bases, with 14 bases spanning the gap. This CDR3 contains 14 residues. Germline values: CDR1 SNHLY, CDR2 FYNNEI.

This clonotype was seen ten or more times. The chain combines TRBV4-1 with TRBJ2-1; tentatively, D is TRBD2 (5 bases). The CDR3 sequence is 16 residues long. CDR1 is MGHRA and CDR2 is YSYEKL in the germline V gene. Trimming took off 3 bases at V and 9 bases at J, with 21 bases between the two ends. CDR3 in DNA: TGCGCCAGCAGCCACCTGGACTTGTTGGTGTATGGTGAGCAGTTCTTC. This codes for CASSHLDLLVYGEQFF.

This clonotype has more than one count but fewer than ten. The V call is TRBV7-2, the J call TRBJ2-5, with no clear D. Trimming pared 4 bases from V and 7 bases from J, leaving 7 bases between. Per the germline V gene, CDR1 is SGHTA and CDR2 is FQGNSA. The CDR3 has 11 amino acids. The CDR3 coding sequence is TGTGCCAGCAGCTCGGCCACGACCCAGTACTTC. Translating it yields CASSSATTQYF. Full variable domain (rest looked up from reference TRBV7-2 and TRBJ2-5): GAGVSQSPSNKVTEKGKDVELRCDPISGHTALYWYRQSLGQGLEFLIYFQGNSAPDKSGLPSDRFSAERTGGSVSTLTIQRTQQEDSAVYLCASSSATTQYFGPGTRLLVL.

This clonotype was counted ten times or more. This chain joins TRBV28 and TRBJ2-6, with unresolved D. V was pared by 5 bases and J by 0 bases, with 8 bases between. The CDR3 extends over 15 amino acids. The germline CDR1 and CDR2 sequences are MDHEN and SYDVKM. CDR3 bases: TGTGCCAGCAGTCCAGGTGTCTCTGGGGCCAACGTCCTGACTTTC. It translates to CASSPGVSGANVLTF.

In its sample, this clonotype was seen many times. The V and J genes are TRBV5-1 and TRBJ2-2; 7 bases fit TRBD1. The V gene end was trimmed by 5 bases and the J gene end by 2 bases; junction bases not matched to a gene: 3. The CDR3 length is 14 residues. Germline values: CDR1 SGHRS, CDR2 YFSETQ. The CDR3 sequence: CASRGTVNTGELFF. In nucleotides, the CDR3 is TGCGCCAGCAGAGGGACAGTTAACACCGGGGAGCTGTTTTTT.

This clonotype appeared a few times. The rearrangement uses TRBV6-4 and TRBJ1-4; D is perhaps TRBD1 (5 bases). CDR3 length equals 15 residues. Germline V gene lookup returns CDR1 MRHNA and CDR2 SNTAGT. Trimming stripped 5 bases from V and 3 bases from J, with 13 bases between. The CDR3 region is CASSRSAGANEKLFF. DNA of the CDR3: TGTGCCAGCAGTCGCTCGGCGGGGGCTAATGAAAAACTGTTTTTT.